This TCR beta chain was observed in a study of response to subunit inactivated influenza vaccine. Study-wide findings and caveats: The authors proposed limited new T cell recruitment per seasonal influenza vaccination.

In the case of this clonotype: Its antigen is not known.

TCRdb reanalysed the RT-PCR reads using MiXCR and keeps one entry per CDR3 protein. The sample yields around 320,000 distinct CDR3 sequences, roughly 22% seen once. The germline V gene has CDR1 MNHEY and CDR2 SMNVEV (reference sequence). V shed 6 bases and J shed 3 bases, with 16 bases lying between them. This CDR3 spans 15 amino acids. The chain couples TRBV27 to TRBJ2-3, with D perhaps given as TRBD1 or TRBD2 (6 bases each). The clonotype comes from a man aged 50 to 75 who received an inactivated influenza vaccine. The source was PBMCs from blood, collected around 22 months after vaccination. The CDR3: CASRPFGGQTDTQYF. The DNA for the CDR3 is TGTGCCAGCAGGCCATTTGGGGGGCAAACAGATACGCAGTATTTT.